One and the same sample provided the 20 T cell receptor beta chains below, sequenced in a study of CXCR3-negative and CXCR3-positive naive CD8 T cells. General study points: CXCR3-positive naive cells carried more hydrophobic TRB CDR3s than CXCR3-negative naive cells did.

Their antigens remain unidentified. Through 5' RACE with UMI labels, the TRB cDNA libraries were prepared. TCRdb re-called the 5' RACE reads and gives one entry per CDR3 protein, without DNA. The ten top clones account for 0.3% to 0.4%, within a sample of under 110,000 distinct CDR3 sequences. Sequencing used naive CXCR3+ CD8+ T cells from blood. Subset specified: CD45RO-CCR7+CD27+CD95- naive CD8+ T cells expressing CXCR3 (TNR3+). The receptors here all came from a human donor in good health. Some clones in this sample may be carry-over from other donors' samples.

V usage is TRBV2 and J usage is TRBJ2-5; lacking DNA, the TRBD1 call made by TCRdb goes unchecked. The CDR3 is made up of 14 amino acids. Germline V CDR1 and CDR2: SNHLY, FYNNEI. The CDR3 sequence: CASSESWDTETQYF.

V is TRBV11-3 and J is TRBJ2-7; no DNA is available, so the TRBD2 call from TCRdb remains unchecked. Germline V gene sequence: CDR1 SGHNT, CDR2 YENEEA. CDR3 length: 13 amino acids. The CDR3 spells CASSLGDFFEQYF.

J is TRBJ2-7 and V is TRBV20-1; as DNA is missing, the TRBD1 call by TCRdb cannot be tested. This CDR3 has 15 residues. Germline CDR1 DFQATT, CDR2 SNEGSKA (reference sequence). The CDR3 sequence: CSARDSGTGGAEQYF.

The V and J genes are TRBV7-3 and TRBJ2-7; TCRdb picks TRBD1, but there is no DNA to check that call. The CDR3 is 13 residues long. CDR1 is SGHTA and CDR2 is FQGTGA in the germline V gene. CDR3 residues: CASSSARGFEQYF.

J is TRBJ2-7 and V is TRBV6-5; lacking DNA, the TRBD1 call made by TCRdb goes unchecked. Per the germline V gene, CDR1 is MNHEY and CDR2 is SVGAGI. The CDR3 has 13 amino acids. CDR3: CASSYTAPGEQYF.

J is TRBJ2-2 and V is TRBV29-1; the TCRdb call, TRBD2, lacks DNA for checking. The germline CDR1 and CDR2 sequences are SQVTM and ANQGSEA. This CDR3 is built from 12 residues. CDR3 in amino acids: CSVDWTTGELFF.

The rearrangement joins TRBV3-1 to TRBJ2-1; TCRdb outputs TRBD2, but without DNA this stays unchecked. This CDR3 region has 20 residues. CDR1 and CDR2 (germline): LGHDT, YNNKEL (reference sequence). This CDR3 is CASSPRPLAGGPRSYNEQFF.

The chain has TRBV9 and TRBJ2-5; TCRdb's D gene call, TRBD1, goes unchecked for lack of DNA. This CDR3 spans 14 amino acids. CDR1 is SGDLS, CDR2 YYNGEE, per germline. CDR3: CASSASGAQETQYF.

The rearrangement joins TRBV29-1 to TRBJ2-1; TCRdb lists TRBD2, though no DNA is available to test this call. This CDR3 spans 13 amino acids. The germline gives CDR1 SQVTM, CDR2 ANQGSEA. CDR3 protein: CSVLGLEYNEQFF.

The chain uses TRBV5-1 and TRBJ2-7; TCRdb designates TRBD1, a call that cannot be tested without DNA. The germline gives CDR1 SGHRS, CDR2 YFSETQ. There are 15 residues in the CDR3. The CDR3 is CASSSGQGHPYEQYF.

The rearrangement joins TRBV7-9 to TRBJ2-7. The CDR3 sequence is 13 residues long. Germline V gene data show CDR1 as SEHNR and CDR2 as FQNEAQ (reference sequence). The CDR3 sequence: CASSPIDYYEQYF.

This chain connects TRBV29-1 to TRBJ1-1; TCRdb proposes TRBD1, but this gene call is untestable without DNA. The CDR3 totals 16 residues. Germline CDR1 SQVTM, CDR2 ANQGSEA. This CDR3 is CSVDGDRGALNTEAFF.

This sequence joins TRBV29-1 and TRBJ2-7; TCRdb returns TRBD1, unconfirmable since there is no DNA. The CDR3 is 15 amino acids. CDR1 and CDR2 (germline): SQVTM, ANQGSEA. The chain's CDR3 is CSVEEGRGSRGEQYF.

This chain connects TRBV7-9 to TRBJ2-5. Germline CDR1 SEHNR, CDR2 FQNEAQ (reference sequence). This CDR3 is 15 amino acids long. The CDR3 loop reads CASSLIDDPQETQYF. The variable domain in full, completed from reference TRBV7-9 and TRBJ2-5, reads DTGVSQNPRHKITKRGQNVTFRCDPISEHNRLYWYRQTLGQGPEFLTYFQNEAQLEKSRLLSDRFSAERPKGSFSTLEIQRTEQGDSAMYLCASSLIDDPQETQYFGPGTRLLVL.

The chain is built from TRBV4-1 and TRBJ2-7; TCRdb outputs TRBD2, but without DNA this stays unchecked. The CDR3 runs to 15 residues. From germline, CDR1 is MGHRA and CDR2 YSYEKL. The CDR3 loop is CASSQEARGSYEQYF.

The chain recombines TRBV27 with TRBJ2-7; no DNA is available, so the TRBD1 call from TCRdb remains unchecked. Looked up from germline, CDR1 is MNHEY and CDR2 is SMNVEV (reference sequence). The CDR3 consists of 16 residues. CDR3 residues: CASSFVRDRFSYEQYF.

The rearrangement links TRBV6-2 or TRBV6-3 to TRBJ1-5; checking the TCRdb D call of TRBD1 is not possible without DNA. The CDR3 is 17 residues long. Per germline, CDR1 MNHEY and CDR2 SVGEGT. CDR3 region: CASSPPGQGGSNQPQHF.

The chain uses TRBV12-3 or TRBV12-4 and TRBJ2-5; absent DNA, TCRdb's TRBD1 call cannot be checked. The CDR3 runs 14 residues. CDR3 amino acids: CASSRGGAWETQYF.

This chain joins TRBV6-4 and TRBJ2-1. The germline CDR1 and CDR2 sequences are MRHNA and SNTAGT. This CDR3 is 16 amino acids long. The CDR3 sequence: CASSEFGVSSYNEQFF.

The V call is TRBV4-1, the J call TRBJ1-2. This CDR3 contains 14 residues. The germline V gene encodes CDR1 MGHRA and CDR2 YSYEKL. The CDR3: CASSQAVRSYGYTF.